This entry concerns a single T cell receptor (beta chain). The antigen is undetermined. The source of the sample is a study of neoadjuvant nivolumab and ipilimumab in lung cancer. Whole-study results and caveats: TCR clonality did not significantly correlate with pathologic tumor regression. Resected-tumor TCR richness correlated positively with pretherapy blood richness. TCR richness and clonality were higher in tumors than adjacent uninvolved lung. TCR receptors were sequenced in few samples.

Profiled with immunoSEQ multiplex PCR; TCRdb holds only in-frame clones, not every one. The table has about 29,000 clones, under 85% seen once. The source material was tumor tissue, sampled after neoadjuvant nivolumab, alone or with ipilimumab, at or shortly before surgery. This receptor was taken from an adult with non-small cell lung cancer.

The CDR3 nucleotides are TGTGCCAGCAGCTTCACAGATACGCAGTATTTT. Its protein is CASSFTDTQYF. The V and J genes are TRBV5-6 and TRBJ2-3; D ambiguous. CDR3 length: 11 residues. Looked up from germline, CDR1 is SGHDT and CDR2 is YYEEEE. Trimming left V 2 bases short and J 2 bases short, with 0 bases between.